These T cell receptor beta chains were read from a single sample in a study of T-cell reconstitution after alpha-beta-depleted transplantation in children. TCRdb passed the PCR reads through MiXCR, listing each CDR3 protein once. This sample has approximately 210,000 distinct CDR3 sequences, with less than 15% found just once. Sequencing used PBMCs from the stem cell graft donor, obtained from the stem cell graft. Source of these receptors: a human donor who donated a stem cell graft to a child with acute lymphoblastic leukemia. CDR3s include the opening cysteine and the closing phenylalanine or tryptophan. D genes are given only for firm matches. The size of a clone is reported for some rows only, either as once, few or many, or as a class for expanded clones.

d_call,clone_size,v_call,j_call,cdr3_aa,cdr3_nt
TRBD1,few,TRBV3-1,TRBJ2-4,CASSPRQGLNIQYF,TGTGCCAGCAGCCCCCGACAGGGGCTAAACATTCAGTACTTC
TRBD2,many,TRBV12-3/TRBV12-4,TRBJ2-7,CASSLGRDYSGRANKQYF,TGTGCCAGCAGTTTAGGACGAGATTATAGCGGGAGGGCCAACAAGCAGTACTTC
TRBD2,many,TRBV15,TRBJ2-1,CATSRFSGNNEQFF,TGTGCCACCAGCAGATTTAGCGGGAACAATGAGCAGTTCTTC
TRBD1,many,TRBV5-1,TRBJ2-2,CASRQGIEDGELFF,TGCGCCAGCAGACAGGGGATCGAGGACGGGGAGCTGTTTTTT
TRBD2,many,TRBV20-1,TRBJ2-4,CSARDRTSGGYIQYF,TGCAGTGCTAGAGATAGGACTAGCGGGGGCTACATTCAGTACTTC
TRBD2,many,TRBV5-1,TRBJ2-7,CASSLTSGRWDEQYF,TGCGCCAGCAGCTTGACTAGCGGGAGGTGGGACGAGCAGTACTTC
NA,many,TRBV5-1,TRBJ2-3,CASSLAAATDTQYF,TGCGCCAGCAGCTTGGCCGCGGCAACAGATACGCAGTATTTT
TRBD2,few,TRBV6-2/TRBV6-3,TRBJ2-5,CASSPRLAGITETQYF,TGTGCCAGCAGTCCCAGACTAGCGGGTATCACAGAGACCCAGTACTTC
TRBD1,many,TRBV20-1,TRBJ1-2,CSARTGDGYTF,TGCAGTGCGCGGACAGGGGATGGCTACACCTTC
NA,once,TRBV7-9,TRBJ1-1,CASSLELRGTEAFF,TGTGCCAGCAGCTTGGAGTTGCGCGGCACTGAAGCTTTCTTT
TRBD1,many,TRBV5-1,TRBJ2-4,CASSTLDRGHVNIQYF,TGCGCCAGCAGCACCCTGGACAGGGGACACGTCAACATTCAGTACTTC
TRBD1,few,TRBV20-1,TRBJ2-4,CSARDLDRKNIQYF,TGCAGTGCTAGAGATCTGGACAGGAAAAACATTCAGTACTTC
TRBD2,many,TRBV5-1,TRBJ2-5,CASSPSSGRSETQYF,TGCGCCAGCAGCCCCTCTAGCGGGAGATCGGAGACCCAGTACTTC
NA,many,TRBV28,TRBJ2-3,CASSVGNPDTQYF,TGTGCCAGCAGCGTAGGGAACCCAGATACGCAGTATTTT
NA,NA,TRBV6-1,TRBJ2-7,CASSRPRAGTYEQYF,TGTGCCAGCAGTCGCCCCAGAGCAGGGACCTACGAGCAGTACTTC
NA,many,TRBV28,TRBJ2-7,CASSTYWRGAYEQYF,TGTGCCAGCAGTACCTACTGGCGGGGAGCCTACGAGCAGTACTTC
TRBD1,few,TRBV20-1,TRBJ1-3,CSAGGGPGQSSGNTIYF,TGCAGTGCTGGAGGGGGCCCGGGACAGAGTTCTGGAAACACCATATATTTT
NA,NA,TRBV19,TRBJ1-5,CASSRHQDSNQPQHF,TGTGCCAGTAGTAGGCATCAGGATAGCAATCAGCCCCAGCATTTT
NA,many,TRBV29-1,TRBJ2-3,CSVEKDRGGTSTDTQYF,TGCAGCGTTGAAAAGGATAGGGGGGGCACTAGCACAGATACGCAGTATTTT
TRBD1,NA,TRBV7-8,TRBJ2-2,CASSAILGQLGELFF,TGTGCCAGCAGCGCGATCCTGGGACAGCTCGGGGAGCTGTTTTTT
TRBD2,many,TRBV12-3/TRBV12-4,TRBJ2-1,CASSFWAGGGNEQFF,TGTGCCAGCAGTTTTTGGGCGGGAGGGGGCAATGAGCAGTTCTTC
TRBD2,many,TRBV24-1,TRBJ2-3,CATSGKLAGEEDTQYF,TGTGCCACCAGTGGCAAACTAGCGGGAGAAGAAGATACGCAGTATTTT
NA,NA,TRBV6-5,TRBJ1-5,CASRNKGTAYSNQPQHF,TGTGCCAGCAGAAACAAGGGCACAGCGTATAGCAATCAGCCCCAGCATTTT
NA,many,TRBV28,TRBJ1-2,CASSLSARVWGYTF,TGTGCCAGCAGTTTAAGCGCGCGGGTATGGGGCTACACCTTC
TRBD1,NA,TRBV18,TRBJ2-7,CASSPPVGTGRYEQYF,TGTGCCAGCTCACCACCGGTGGGGACAGGGAGGTACGAGCAGTACTTC
NA,NA,TRBV20-1,TRBJ1-5,CSARVMGRYDNQPQHF,TGCAGTGCTAGAGTCATGGGGAGGTACGACAATCAGCCCCAGCATTTT
NA,NA,TRBV18,TRBJ2-1,CASSRTDDLVDEQFF,TGTGCCAGCTCACGAACGGACGACCTGGTAGATGAGCAGTTCTTC
TRBD1,many,TRBV29-1,TRBJ2-2,CSVGAGGDAGELFF,TGCAGCGTTGGGGCAGGGGGCGACGCCGGGGAGCTGTTTTTT
TRBD1,many,TRBV10-3,TRBJ2-7,CAISDRDRLYEQYF,TGTGCCATCAGTGACCGGGACAGGCTTTACGAGCAGTACTTC
TRBD2,many,TRBV10-3,TRBJ2-3,CAISDGLAGEVDTQYF,TGTGCCATCAGTGATGGACTAGCGGGAGAGGTAGATACGCAGTATTTT
NA,many,TRBV5-1,TRBJ2-7,CASSLSYPNYEQYF,TGCGCCAGCAGCTTGAGTTACCCAAACTACGAGCAGTACTTC
NA,many,TRBV20-1,TRBJ1-2,CSASGGQGHAYGYTF,TGCAGTGCTAGCGGTGGACAAGGCCATGCGTATGGCTACACCTTC
TRBD2,many,TRBV5-1,TRBJ2-1,CASSAGGGHNEQFF,TGCGCCAGCAGTGCGGGAGGGGGGCATAATGAGCAGTTCTTC
NA,NA,TRBV5-6,TRBJ2-1,CASSFRIEPAAYNEQFF,TGTGCCAGCAGCTTTCGAATTGAGCCAGCGGCGTACAATGAGCAGTTCTTC
NA,many,TRBV15,TRBJ2-3,CATSRDEGYTDTQYF,TGTGCCACCAGCAGAGATGAGGGGTACACAGATACGCAGTATTTT
TRBD2,many,TRBV7-9,TRBJ2-2,CASLYLIAGADTGELFF,TGTGCCAGCCTTTACTTAATAGCGGGAGCAGACACCGGGGAGCTGTTTTTT
TRBD1,many,TRBV3-1,TRBJ2-2,CASMLRGQGRNTGELFF,TGTGCCAGCATGCTGAGAGGACAGGGACGGAACACCGGGGAGCTGTTTTTT
TRBD1,NA,TRBV28,TRBJ1-1,CASSLWGTGGSEAFF,TGTGCCAGCAGTTTATGGGGAACAGGGGGTTCTGAAGCTTTCTTT
NA,many,TRBV29-1,TRBJ2-5,CSVDPLDRYQETQYF,TGCAGCGTTGACCCTCTCGACAGGTACCAAGAGACCCAGTACTTC
NA,once,TRBV2,TRBJ2-1,CASSGVLFF,TGTGCCAGCAGTGGTGTTCTCTTCTTC
NA,few,TRBV20-1,TRBJ2-2,CSARDGHRTTKGGELFF,TGCAGTGCTAGAGATGGTCATAGGACCACAAAGGGCGGGGAGCTGTTTTTT
NA,NA,TRBV12-3/TRBV12-4,TRBJ2-5,CASSPTRTQETQYF,TGTGCCAGCAGCCCCACTAGGACACAAGAGACCCAGTACTTC
NA,many,TRBV20-1,TRBJ2-5,CSAPRDYQETQYF,TGCAGTGCCCCCCGGGACTACCAAGAGACCCAGTACTTC
NA,many,TRBV6-5,TRBJ2-3,CASRRFRGGADTQYF,TGTGCCAGCAGGCGGTTTCGAGGAGGCGCAGATACGCAGTATTTT
NA,many,TRBV12-5,TRBJ1-1,CASGLVTGPMNTEAFF,TGTGCTAGTGGTTTGGTAACAGGCCCTATGAACACTGAAGCTTTCTTT